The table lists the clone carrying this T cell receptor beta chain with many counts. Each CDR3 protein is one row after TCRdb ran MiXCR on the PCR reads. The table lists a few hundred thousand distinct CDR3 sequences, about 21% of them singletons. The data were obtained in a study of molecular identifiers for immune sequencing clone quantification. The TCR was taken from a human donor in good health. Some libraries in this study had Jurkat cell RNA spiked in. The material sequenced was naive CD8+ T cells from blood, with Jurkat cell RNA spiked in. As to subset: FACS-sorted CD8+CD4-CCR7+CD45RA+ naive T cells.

CDR3 loop: CASSSFHTDTQYF. The CDR3 coding sequence is TGTGCCAGCAGTTCATTCCACACAGATACGCAGTATTTT. The chain recombines TRBV27 with TRBJ2-3; D call uncertain. Trimming pared 4 bases from V and 2 bases from J, leaving 7 bases between. This CDR3 is built from 13 residues. The germline gives CDR1 MNHEY, CDR2 SMNVEV (reference sequence).